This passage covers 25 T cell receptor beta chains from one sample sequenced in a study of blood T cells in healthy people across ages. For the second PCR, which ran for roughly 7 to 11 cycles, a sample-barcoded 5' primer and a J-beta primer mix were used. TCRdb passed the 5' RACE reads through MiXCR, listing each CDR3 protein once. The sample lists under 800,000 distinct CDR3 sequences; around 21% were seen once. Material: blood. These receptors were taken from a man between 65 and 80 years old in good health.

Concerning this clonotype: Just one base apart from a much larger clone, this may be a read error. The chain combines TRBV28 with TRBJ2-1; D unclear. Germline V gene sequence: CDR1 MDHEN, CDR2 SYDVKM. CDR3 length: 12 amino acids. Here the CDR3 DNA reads TGTGCCATCAGTTTATCCACCAATGAGCAGTTCTTC. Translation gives CAISLSTNEQFF.

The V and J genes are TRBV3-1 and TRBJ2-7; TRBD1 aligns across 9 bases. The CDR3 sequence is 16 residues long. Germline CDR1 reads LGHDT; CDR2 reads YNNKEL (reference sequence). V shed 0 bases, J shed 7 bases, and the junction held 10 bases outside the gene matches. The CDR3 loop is CASSQDPRDRVPEQYF. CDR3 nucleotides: TGTGCCAGCAGCCAAGATCCCCGGGACAGGGTCCCGGAGCAGTACTTC.

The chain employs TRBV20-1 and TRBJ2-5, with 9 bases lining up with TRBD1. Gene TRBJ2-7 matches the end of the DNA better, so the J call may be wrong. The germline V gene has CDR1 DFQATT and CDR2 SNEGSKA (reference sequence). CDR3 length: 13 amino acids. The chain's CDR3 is CSAKTGGAYEQYF. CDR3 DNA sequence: TGCAGTGCAAAGACAGGGGGAGCCTACGAGCAGTACTTC.

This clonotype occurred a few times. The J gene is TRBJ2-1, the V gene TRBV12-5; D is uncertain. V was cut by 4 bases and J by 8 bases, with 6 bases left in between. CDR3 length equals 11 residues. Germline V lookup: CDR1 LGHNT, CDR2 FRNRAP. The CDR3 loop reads CASGSRYEQFF. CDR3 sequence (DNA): TGTGCTAGTGGTTCCCGCTATGAGCAGTTCTTC.

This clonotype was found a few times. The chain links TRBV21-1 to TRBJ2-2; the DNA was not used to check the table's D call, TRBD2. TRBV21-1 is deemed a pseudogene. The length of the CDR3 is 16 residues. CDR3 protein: CASSKCLAANTGELFF. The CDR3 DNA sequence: TGTGCCAGCAGCAAATGTCTAGCGGCGAACACCGGGGAGCTGTTTTTT.

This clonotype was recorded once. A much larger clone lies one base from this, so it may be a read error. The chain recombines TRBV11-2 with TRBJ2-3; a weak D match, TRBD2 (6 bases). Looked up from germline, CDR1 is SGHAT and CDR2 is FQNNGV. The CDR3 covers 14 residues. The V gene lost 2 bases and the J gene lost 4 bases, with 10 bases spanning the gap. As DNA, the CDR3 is TGTGCCAGCAGCTTAAACGGGAGAGCAGATACGCAGTATTTT. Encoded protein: CASSLNGRADTQYF.

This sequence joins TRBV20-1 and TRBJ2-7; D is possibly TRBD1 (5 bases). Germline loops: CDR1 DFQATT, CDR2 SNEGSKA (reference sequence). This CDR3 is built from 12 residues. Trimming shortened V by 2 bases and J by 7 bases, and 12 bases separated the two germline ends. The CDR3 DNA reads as TGCAGTGCTAGACTTGGGGCGTCTGAGCAGTACTTC. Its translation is CSARLGASEQYF.

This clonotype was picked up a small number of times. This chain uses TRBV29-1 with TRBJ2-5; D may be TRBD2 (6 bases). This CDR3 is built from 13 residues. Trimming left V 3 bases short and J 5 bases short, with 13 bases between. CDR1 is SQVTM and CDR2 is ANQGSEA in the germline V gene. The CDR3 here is CSVDGVAEETQYF. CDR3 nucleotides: TGCAGCGTTGATGGGGTAGCGGAGGAGACCCAGTACTTC.

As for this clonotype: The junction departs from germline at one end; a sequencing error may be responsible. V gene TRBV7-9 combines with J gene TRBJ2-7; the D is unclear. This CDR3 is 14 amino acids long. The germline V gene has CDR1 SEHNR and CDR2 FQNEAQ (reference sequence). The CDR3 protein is CASSLGPATYQQYF. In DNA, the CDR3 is TGTGCCAGCAGCTTAGGGCCGGCCACCTACCAGCAGTACTTC.

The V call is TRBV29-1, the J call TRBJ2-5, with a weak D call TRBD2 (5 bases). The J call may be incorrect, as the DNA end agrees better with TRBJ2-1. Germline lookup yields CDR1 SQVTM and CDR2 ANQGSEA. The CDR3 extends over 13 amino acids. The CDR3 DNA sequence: TGCAGCGTCCTCTTGGGAGTGGGAAATGAGCAGTTCTTC. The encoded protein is CSVLLGVGNEQFF.

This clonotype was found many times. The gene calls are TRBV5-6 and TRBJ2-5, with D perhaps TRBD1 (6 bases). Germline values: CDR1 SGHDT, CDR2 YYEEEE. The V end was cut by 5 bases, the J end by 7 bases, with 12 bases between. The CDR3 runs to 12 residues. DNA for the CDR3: TGTGCCAGCAGACAGGGTTTCGGGACCCAGTACTTC. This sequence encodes CASRQGFGTQYF.

In DNA, the CDR3 is TGTGCCAGCAGTTACCAGCCGGGTTACACTGAAGCTTTCTTT. Protein product: CASSYQPGYTEAFF. The chain links TRBV6-6 to TRBJ1-1; D call uncertain. The germline V gene encodes CDR1 MNHNY and CDR2 SVGAGI (reference sequence). Trimming pared 2 bases from V and 3 bases from J, leaving 10 bases between. This CDR3 has 14 amino acids.

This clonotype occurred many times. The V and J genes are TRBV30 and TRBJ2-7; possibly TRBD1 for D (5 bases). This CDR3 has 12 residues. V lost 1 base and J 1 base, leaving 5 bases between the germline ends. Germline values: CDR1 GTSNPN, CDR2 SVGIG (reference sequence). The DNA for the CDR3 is TGTGCCTGGAGTGCAGGGTCCTACGAGCAGTACTTC. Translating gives CAWSAGSYEQYF.

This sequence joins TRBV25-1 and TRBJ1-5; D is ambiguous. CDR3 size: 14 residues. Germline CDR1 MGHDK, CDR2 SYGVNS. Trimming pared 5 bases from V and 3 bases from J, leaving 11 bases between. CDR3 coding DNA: TGTGCCAGCAGTCTTGTCGGGCCCAATCAGCCCCAGCATTTT. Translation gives CASSLVGPNQPQHF.

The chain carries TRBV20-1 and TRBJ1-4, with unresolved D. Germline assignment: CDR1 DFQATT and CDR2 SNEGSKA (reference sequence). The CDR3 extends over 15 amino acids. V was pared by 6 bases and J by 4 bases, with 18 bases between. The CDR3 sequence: CSAAPGQRFNEKLFF. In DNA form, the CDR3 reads TGCAGTGCCGCCCCCGGGCAGCGATTTAATGAAAAACTGTTTTTT.

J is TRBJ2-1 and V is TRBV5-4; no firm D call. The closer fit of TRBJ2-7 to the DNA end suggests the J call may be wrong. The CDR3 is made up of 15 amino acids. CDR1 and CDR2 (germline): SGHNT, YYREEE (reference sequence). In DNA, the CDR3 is TGTGCCAGCAGCTTGGCGCTGCGACTGGCGTACGAGCAGTACTTC. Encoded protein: CASSLALRLAYEQYF.

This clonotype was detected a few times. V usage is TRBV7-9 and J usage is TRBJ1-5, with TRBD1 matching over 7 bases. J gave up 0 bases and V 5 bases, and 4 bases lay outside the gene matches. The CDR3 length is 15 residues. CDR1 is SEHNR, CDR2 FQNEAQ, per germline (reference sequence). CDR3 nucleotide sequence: TGTGCCAGCAGCGCCGGGACAGATAGCAATCAGCCCCAGCATTTT. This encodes CASSAGTDSNQPQHF.

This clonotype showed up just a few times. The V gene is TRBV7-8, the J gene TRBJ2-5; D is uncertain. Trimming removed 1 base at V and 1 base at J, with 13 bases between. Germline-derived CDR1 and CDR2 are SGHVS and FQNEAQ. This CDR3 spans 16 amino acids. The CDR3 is CASSLGRKSAQETQYF. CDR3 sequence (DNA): TGTGCCAGCAGCTTAGGCAGGAAATCGGCCCAAGAGACCCAGTACTTC.

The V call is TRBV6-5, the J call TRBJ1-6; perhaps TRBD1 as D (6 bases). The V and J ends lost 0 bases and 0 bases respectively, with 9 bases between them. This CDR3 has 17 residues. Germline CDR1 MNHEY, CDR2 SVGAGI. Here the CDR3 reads CASSYSRGSSYNSPLHF. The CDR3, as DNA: TGTGCCAGCAGTTACTCCAGGGGCAGCTCCTATAATTCACCCCTCCACTTT.

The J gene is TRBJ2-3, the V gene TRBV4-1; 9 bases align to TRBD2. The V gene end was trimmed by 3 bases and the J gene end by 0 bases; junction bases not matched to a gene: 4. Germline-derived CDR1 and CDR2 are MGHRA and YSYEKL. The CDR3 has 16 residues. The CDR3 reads CASSHLAGRSTDTQYF. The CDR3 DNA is TGCGCCAGCAGCCACCTAGCGGGACGTAGCACAGATACGCAGTATTTT.

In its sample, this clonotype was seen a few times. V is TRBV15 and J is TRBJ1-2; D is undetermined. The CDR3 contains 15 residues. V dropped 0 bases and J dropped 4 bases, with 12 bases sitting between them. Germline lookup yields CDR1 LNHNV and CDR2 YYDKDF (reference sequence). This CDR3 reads CATSRESGLLYGYTF. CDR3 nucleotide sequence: TGTGCCACCAGCAGAGAGAGTGGGCTCCTCTATGGCTACACCTTC. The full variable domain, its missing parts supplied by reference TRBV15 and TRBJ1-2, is DAMVIQNPRYQVTQFGKPVTLSCSQTLNHNVMYWYQQKSSQAPKLLFHYYDKDFNNEADTPDNFQSRRPNTSFCFLDIRSPGLGDTAMYLCATSRESGLLYGYTFGSGTRLTVV.

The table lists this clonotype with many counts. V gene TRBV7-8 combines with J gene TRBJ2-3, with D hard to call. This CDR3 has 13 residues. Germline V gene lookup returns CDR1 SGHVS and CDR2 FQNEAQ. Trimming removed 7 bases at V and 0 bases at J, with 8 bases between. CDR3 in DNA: TGTGCCAGCAACCGAGATAGCACAGATACGCAGTATTTT. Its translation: CASNRDSTDTQYF.

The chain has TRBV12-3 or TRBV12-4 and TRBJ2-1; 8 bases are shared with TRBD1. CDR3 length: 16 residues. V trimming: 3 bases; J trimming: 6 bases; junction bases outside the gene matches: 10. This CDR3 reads CASSFVVGQASNEQFF. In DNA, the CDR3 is TGTGCCAGCAGTTTTGTTGTGGGACAGGCCTCCAATGAGCAGTTCTTC.

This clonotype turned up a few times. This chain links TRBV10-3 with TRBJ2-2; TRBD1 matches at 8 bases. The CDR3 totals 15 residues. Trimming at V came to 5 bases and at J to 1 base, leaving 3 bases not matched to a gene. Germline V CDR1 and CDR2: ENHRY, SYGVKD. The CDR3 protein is CAISLDRGNTGELFF. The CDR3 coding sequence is TGTGCCATCAGTCTCGACAGGGGGAACACCGGGGAGCTGTTTTTT.

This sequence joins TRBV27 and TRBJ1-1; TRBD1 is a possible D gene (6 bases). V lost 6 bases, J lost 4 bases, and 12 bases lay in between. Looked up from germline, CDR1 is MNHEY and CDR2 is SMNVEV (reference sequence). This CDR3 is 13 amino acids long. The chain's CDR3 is CASSPGVGTEAFF. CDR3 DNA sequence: TGTGCCAGCAGCCCAGGGGTTGGCACTGAAGCTTTCTTT.